Listed below are T cell receptor beta chains from one sample, sequenced in a study of blood T cells in healthy people across ages. TCRdb ran MiXCR on the 5' RACE reads and lists one entry per CDR3 protein. In the table there are 800,000 to 900,000 distinct CDR3 sequences, less than 80% of which are singletons. Input material: blood. Every receptor here comes from a man aged 30 to 45 in good health. The CDR3 runs from the conserved cysteine through the conserved F or W. D genes are given only for firm matches. Some rows have no size entry. The others give once, few or many, or a class for an expanded clone.

abundance,d_gene,j_gene,v_gene,CDR3aa,CDR3nt
-,-,TRBJ2-1,TRBV6-5,CASCRLPGVNEQFF,TGTGCCAGCTGTCGACTTCCAGGGGTAAATGAGCAGTTCTTC
-,-,TRBJ1-6,TRBV12-3/TRBV12-4,CASSLESSNSPLHF,TGTGCCAGCAGTTTAGAAAGTAGCAATTCACCCCTCCACTTT
-,-,TRBJ2-4,TRBV3-1,CASSQSRGIQYF,TGTGCCAGCAGCCAAAGCCGAGGCATTCAGTACTTC
many,-,TRBJ2-5,TRBV7-2,CASSLGAGQETQYF,TGTGCCAGCAGCTTAGGGGCAGGGCAAGAGACCCAGTACTTC
-,TRBD2,TRBJ2-1,TRBV29-1,CSVLAGATYNEQFF,TGCAGCGTCTTAGCGGGGGCGACCTACAATGAGCAGTTCTTC
-,TRBD1,TRBJ1-2,TRBV6-5,CASSLQGQRGYGYTF,TGTGCCAGCAGTTTGCAGGGACAGAGGGGCTATGGCTACACCTTC
few,-,TRBJ1-2,TRBV7-9,CASSLRYGYTF,TGTGCCAGCAGCCTCCGCTATGGCTACACCTTC
-,-,TRBJ2-3,TRBV6-5,CASSYSGRITDTQYF,TGTGCCAGCAGTTACTCTGGACGCATCACAGATACGCAGTATTTT
-,-,TRBJ1-1,TRBV12-3/TRBV12-4,CASSLARDTEAFF,TGTGCCAGCAGTTTGGCCAGGGACACTGAAGCTTTCTTT
few,-,TRBJ1-2,TRBV12-3/TRBV12-4,CASILQGANGYTF,TGTGCCAGCATCCTCCAGGGAGCAAATGGCTACACCTTC
-,-,TRBJ1-5,TRBV20-1,CSARDSRTSNQPQHF,TGCAGTGCTAGGGACAGTCGGACGAGCAATCAGCCCCAGCATTTT
few,-,TRBJ2-7,TRBV7-2,CASSLQASEQYF,TGTGCCAGCAGCTTACAAGCCTCTGAGCAGTACTTC
few,-,TRBJ1-5,TRBV12-3/TRBV12-4,CASSLGAGSVAQPQHF,TGTGCCAGCAGTCTGGGGGCAGGGAGTGTCGCTCAGCCCCAGCATTTT
-,-,TRBJ2-3,TRBV29-1,CSTRTDTQYF,TGCAGCACCCGCACAGATACGCAGTATTTT
few,-,TRBJ2-1,TRBV9,CASSVGPSSYNEQFF,TGTGCCAGCAGCGTCGGACCCAGCTCCTACAATGAGCAGTTCTTC
-,TRBD2,TRBJ2-1,TRBV11-2,CASSYPISGGAGNEQFF,TGTGCCAGCAGCTACCCTATTAGCGGGGGGGCCGGGAATGAGCAGTTCTTC
-,-,TRBJ2-3,TRBV4-3,CASSQGPGWATTDTQYF,TGCGCCAGCAGCCAAGGGCCCGGTTGGGCGACAACAGATACGCAGTATTTT
-,TRBD1,TRBJ2-7,TRBV20-1,CSANTGVTYEQYF,TGCAGTGCAAACACAGGGGTAACCTACGAGCAGTACTTC
few,-,TRBJ2-1,TRBV5-1,CASSSDIGSYNEQFF,TGCGCCAGCAGCTCCGACATCGGCTCCTACAATGAGCAGTTCTTC
-,-,TRBJ2-3,TRBV12-3/TRBV12-4,CASSPRGPADTQYF,TGTGCCAGCAGTCCACGGGGGCCCGCAGATACGCAGTATTTT
-,-,TRBJ1-5,TRBV6-5,CASSPGTRYQPQHF,TGTGCCAGCAGTCCCGGGACCCGGTATCAGCCCCAGCATTTT
-,-,TRBJ2-6,TRBV7-9,CASSLAGIRSGANVLTF,TGTGCCAGCAGCTTAGCCGGAATACGCTCTGGGGCCAACGTCCTGACTTTC
-,-,TRBJ1-5,TRBV7-2,CASSLGPGSQPQHF,TGTGCCAGCAGCTTAGGGCCCGGGAGTCAGCCCCAGCATTTT
-,-,TRBJ1-2,TRBV29-1,CSVTPGLRNYGYTF,TGCAGCGTTACCCCGGGACTCCGTAACTATGGCTACACCTTC
-,-,TRBJ2-6,TRBV11-2,CASSQNRVSGANVLTF,TGTGCCAGCAGCCAAAACCGAGTATCTGGGGCCAACGTCCTGACTTTC
-,-,TRBJ2-7,TRBV29-1,CSAREGSYDEQYF,TGCAGCGCCCGTGAGGGGAGTTACGACGAGCAGTACTTC
-,-,TRBJ2-7,TRBV28,CASSLPRGAPTREQYF,TGTGCCAGCAGTTTACCCCGGGGGGCCCCCACTCGCGAGCAGTACTTC
-,TRBD1,TRBJ2-1,TRBV10-3,CAISFTGVSDNEQFF,TGTGCCATCAGTTTCACAGGGGTTTCAGACAATGAGCAGTTCTTC
-,TRBD1,TRBJ2-1,TRBV2,CASSVDRGLGNEQFF,TGTGCCAGCAGTGTGGACAGGGGGCTCGGCAATGAGCAGTTCTTC
-,-,TRBJ1-5,TRBV28,CASIRNSNQPQHF,TGTGCCAGCATCAGGAATAGCAATCAGCCCCAGCATTTT
-,-,TRBJ1-2,TRBV15,CATSREPGLGYTF,TGTGCCACCAGCAGAGAACCAGGGCTTGGCTACACCTTC
-,-,TRBJ2-7,TRBV29-1,CSASEGQLSYEQYF,TGCAGCGCTTCCGAGGGACAACTCTCCTACGAGCAGTACTTC
-,TRBD1,TRBJ1-6,TRBV20-1,CSATRGDRVNSPLHF,TGCAGTGCTACTAGGGGAGACAGGGTAAATTCACCCCTCCACTTT
few,-,TRBJ2-3,TRBV7-2,CASSLGLGSGGTDTQYF,TGTGCCAGCAGCTTAGGTCTTGGGTCAGGGGGCACAGATACGCAGTATTTT
-,-,TRBJ2-5,TRBV11-2,CASSLDQGKQETQYF,TGTGCCAGCAGCTTAGATCAGGGAAAACAAGAGACCCAGTACTTC
-,-,TRBJ2-7,TRBV20-1,CSARVGLASFHEQYF,TGCAGTGCTAGGGTCGGGCTAGCGAGCTTCCACGAGCAGTACTTC
-,-,TRBJ1-2,TRBV2,CASNEQGSSANYGYTF,TGTGCCAGCAACGAACAGGGCTCCTCAGCTAACTATGGCTACACCTTC
-,TRBD2,TRBJ2-1,TRBV7-2,CASSLARASGSYNEQFF,TGTGCCAGCAGCTTAGCGCGGGCTAGCGGGTCTTACAATGAGCAGTTCTTC
-,TRBD1,TRBJ1-5,TRBV20-1,CSAKTRDRVANQPQHF,TGCAGTGCTAAAACCCGGGACAGGGTGGCTAATCAGCCCCAGCATTTT
-,-,TRBJ1-4,TRBV20-1,CSARDRQWGNEKLFF,TGCAGTGCTAGAGATCGGCAATGGGGGAATGAAAAACTGTTTTTT